The 11 T cell receptor beta chains below were found in one sample sequenced in a study of shared clonotypes between healthy human individuals. Assay used: immunoSEQ multiplex PCR; TCRdb lists only in-frame clones, some missing. The sample holds about 2.1 million clones, 93% seen once. As defined, naive CD8 cells were CD45RO-negative and positively selected for CCR7, with terminally differentiated effector memory CD45RA+ cells excluded. Sequenced: naive CD8+ T cells from PBMCs. The receptor set was obtained from a man aged 18 to 29 in good health. Some clones in this sample may be carry-over from other donors' samples.

The chain recombines TRBV27 with TRBJ2-7; D call uncertain. The CDR3 sequence is 16 residues long. The germline gives CDR1 MNHEY, CDR2 SMNVEV (reference sequence). Trimming shortened V by 0 bases and J by 0 bases, and 12 bases separated the two germline ends. The chain's CDR3 is CASSLSWSRSSYEQYF. DNA of the CDR3: TGTGCCAGCAGTTTATCATGGAGCCGTAGCTCCTACGAGCAGTACTTC.

This rearrangement joins TRBV25-1 to TRBJ2-5; TRBD2 is a possible D gene (5 bases). Trimming took 1 base from V and 4 from J, leaving 13 bases between them. The length of the CDR3 is 15 residues. The germline V gene encodes CDR1 MGHDK and CDR2 SYGVNS. The CDR3 coding sequence is TGTGCCAGCAGTGAATCTAACACCGCGGGAGAGACCCAGTACTTC. This gives the protein CASSESNTAGETQYF. The complete variable domain, with remaining parts taken from reference TRBV25-1 and TRBJ2-5, reads EADIYQTPRYLVIGTGKKITLECSQTMGHDKMYWYQQDPGMELHLIHYSYGVNSTEKGDLSSESTVSRIRTEHFPLTLESARPSHTSQYLCASSESNTAGETQYFGPGTRLLVL.

The V gene is TRBV27, the J gene TRBJ2-7, with D unresolved. The CDR3 has 13 residues. Germline CDR1 is MNHEY and CDR2 is SMNVEV (reference sequence). The V end was cut by 3 bases, the J end by 7 bases, with 13 bases between. CDR3 loop: CASSFSPRREQYF. For the CDR3, the DNA is TGTGCCAGCAGTTTTAGCCCCCGGAGAGAGCAGTACTTC.

This chain joins TRBV7-2 and TRBJ2-7; D call uncertain. The CDR3 consists of 12 residues. Per germline, CDR1 SGHTA and CDR2 FQGNSA. Trimming shortened V by 3 bases and J by 5 bases, and 8 bases separated the two germline ends. The CDR3 DNA sequence: TGTGCCAGCAGCTTCTCGCGGCACGAGCAGTACTTC. Its protein product is CASSFSRHEQYF. Combining the CDR3 with reference TRBV7-2 and TRBJ2-7 gives the whole variable domain GAGVSQSPSNKVTEKGKDVELRCDPISGHTALYWYRQSLGQGLEFLIYFQGNSAPDKSGLPSDRFSAERTGGSVSTLTIQRTQQEDSAVYLCASSFSRHEQYFGPGTRLTVT.

V usage is TRBV4-1 and J usage is TRBJ1-1, with D possibly matching TRBD1 (5 bases). The CDR3 has 16 residues. Germline V gives CDR1 MGHRA, CDR2 YSYEKL. Deletions cut 1 base from V and 1 base from J, with 13 bases between. CDR3 coding DNA: TGCGCCAGCAGCCAAGGCAGGGTCGTATCGAACACTGAAGCTTTCTTT. Translation: CASSQGRVVSNTEAFF.

The J gene is TRBJ2-1, the V gene TRBV4-1; no clear D gene. Germline V CDR1 and CDR2: MGHRA, YSYEKL. Trimming shortened V by 0 bases and J by 12 bases, and 9 bases separated the two germline ends. CDR3 length: 12 residues. The CDR3 bases are TGCGCCAGCAGCCAAGACTCCGTGGGGCAGTTCTTC. Its protein product is CASSQDSVGQFF.

This chain joins TRBV7-2 and TRBJ2-7; perhaps D is TRBD1 or TRBD2 (5 bases each). This CDR3 spans 15 amino acids. V was pared by 4 bases and J by 2 bases, with 15 bases between. The germline gives CDR1 SGHTA, CDR2 FQGNSA. The CDR3, as DNA: TGTGCCAGCAGCTCCAGGGAGATGGGCCCCTACGAGCAGTACTTC. Its protein product is CASSSREMGPYEQYF.

The chain is built from TRBV28 and TRBJ2-1, with D tentatively TRBD2 (6 bases). The CDR3 length is 13 residues. Trimming shortened V by 7 bases and J by 8 bases, and 15 bases separated the two germline ends. Germline-derived CDR1 and CDR2 are MDHEN and SYDVKM. The CDR3 here is CASTFGGADEQFF. The CDR3 DNA sequence: TGTGCCAGCACTTTCGGAGGGGCCGATGAGCAGTTCTTC.

The chain recombines TRBV7-8 with TRBJ2-3; no definite D call. Between the trimmed V and J ends, which lost 1 base and 1 base, there was a span of 6 bases. CDR1 is SGHVS and CDR2 is FQNEAQ in the germline V gene. The length of the CDR3 is 14 residues. Here the CDR3 DNA reads TGTGCCAGCAGCTTAGAGCCGGGCACAGATACGCAGTATTTT. As protein: CASSLEPGTDTQYF.

The rearrangement links TRBV27 to TRBJ2-7; 9 nucleotides agree with TRBD2. V lost 0 bases and J lost 4; bases outside the gene matches: 4. Germline loops: CDR1 MNHEY, CDR2 SMNVEV (reference sequence). CDR3 length: 15 amino acids. Written as DNA, the CDR3 is TGTGCCAGCAGTTTATCGCGGGAGGGCCTGTACGAGCAGTACTTC. Translated, it gives CASSLSREGLYEQYF.

The chain combines TRBV28 with TRBJ2-7; no firm D call. The CDR3 runs 12 residues. The V gene's germline CDR1 is MDHEN and CDR2 SYDVKM. Trimming cost V 3 bases and J 5 bases, with 8 bases left between them. CDR3 sequence reads: CASSLVRNEQYF. CDR3 nucleotides: TGTGCCAGCAGTTTGGTCAGGAACGAGCAGTACTTC.